This T cell receptor (beta chain) was identified in a study of cytomegalovirus exposure and HLA in healthy donors. The study, taken as a whole, reports: The study recorded 150 to 200 TCR beta chains that were cytomegalovirus-associated. Solely CMV serostatus was available to characterize immune exposure. In vitro data verified a few CMV-associated chains as specific for CMV antigens.

With 4 bases clipped from V and 7 bases from J, the junction kept 9 bases outside the gene matches. The CDR3 covers 14 residues. Per the germline V gene, CDR1 is LNHDA and CDR2 is SQIVND (reference sequence). The PCR contained 60 Vbeta and 13 Jbeta primers. TCRdb's table, derived via immunoSEQ multiplex PCR, lists solely in-frame clones and lacks some. This table holds roughly 140,000 clones, 79% found once. As concerns this clone: The antigen is undetermined.

This receptor was taken from a man aged 50 or older in good health and CMV-seropositive. Sequencing was performed on PBMCs. The chain is built from TRBV19 and TRBJ1-2; 7 nucleotides align to TRBD1. This CDR3 is CASSTGQPLFGYTF. The DNA of the CDR3 is TGTGCCAGTAGTACGGGACAGCCCCTTTTTGGCTACACCTTC.